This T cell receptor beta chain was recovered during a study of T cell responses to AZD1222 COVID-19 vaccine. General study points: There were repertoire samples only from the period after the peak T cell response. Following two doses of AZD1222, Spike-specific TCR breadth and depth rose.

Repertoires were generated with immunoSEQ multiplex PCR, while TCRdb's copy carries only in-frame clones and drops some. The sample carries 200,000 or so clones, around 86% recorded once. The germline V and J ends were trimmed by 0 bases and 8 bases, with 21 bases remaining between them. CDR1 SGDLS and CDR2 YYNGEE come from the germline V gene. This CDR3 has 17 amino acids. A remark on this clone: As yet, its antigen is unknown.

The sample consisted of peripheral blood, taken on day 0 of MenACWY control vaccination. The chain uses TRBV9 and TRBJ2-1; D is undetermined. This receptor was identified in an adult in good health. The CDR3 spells CASSVDPPGGSLDEQFF. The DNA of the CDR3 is TGTGCCAGCAGCGTAGACCCCCCGGGTGGCTCCCTAGATGAGCAGTTCTTC.